This is a list of T cell receptor beta chains from one sample in a study of vaccination effects on CD4 cells after COVID-19. These TCRs' antigens remain unknown. Sequenced by immunoSEQ multiplex PCR; TCRdb stores in-frame clones only, minus some. The data show around 15,000 clones, with 70% to 80% seen just once and approximately 23% held by the top ten. Specimen: CD4+ T cells from PBMCs cultured with HCoV-NL63 spike peptides, collected after COVID-19 vaccination. Receptors were obtained from a human donor who received a COVID-19 vaccine. CDR3s include the opening cysteine and the closing phenylalanine or tryptophan. The D gene is left open where the match is weak. Clone sizes are given selectively: once, few, many, or a class where the clone is expanded.

len,j_gene,d_gene,abundance,v_gene,CDR3aa,CDR3nt
15,TRBJ2-7,-,-,TRBV28,CASSAAPLLTYEQYF,TGTGCCAGCAGTGCCGCGCCTCTACTTACCTACGAGCAGTACTTC
12,TRBJ2-1,TRBD2,-,TRBV2,CASSERAGERFF,TGTGCCAGCAGTGAACGAGCGGGGGAGCGGTTCTTC
14,TRBJ2-3,TRBD2,-,TRBV27,CASRTSGRANTQYF,TGTGCCAGCAGGACTAGCGGGAGGGCGAATACGCAGTATTTT
14,TRBJ1-3,-,-,TRBV30,CASTVGSSGNTIYF,TGTGCCTCAACAGTGGGCAGCTCTGGAAACACCATATATTTT
13,TRBJ1-1,-,few,TRBV6-2/TRBV6-3,CASSYVENTEAFF,TGTGCCAGCAGTTACGTGGAAAACACTGAAGCTTTCTTT
13,TRBJ1-1,-,-,TRBV6-2/TRBV6-3,CASSYRGASEAFF,TGTGCCAGCAGTTACAGGGGCGCATCTGAAGCTTTCTTT
13,TRBJ1-2,-,-,TRBV4-3,CASSQGAPTPYTF,TGCGCCAGCAGCCAAGGTGCTCCTACCCCATACACCTTC
14,TRBJ1-1,-,-,TRBV18,CASSPSVLNTEAFF,TGTGCCAGCTCACCTTCGGTCCTGAACACTGAAGCTTTCTTT
13,TRBJ2-5,-,-,TRBV7-2,CASNRGAQETQYF,TGTGCCAGCAATCGAGGGGCCCAAGAGACCCAGTACTTC
16,TRBJ1-5,TRBD1,few,TRBV3-1/TRBV3-2,CASSQVVQGAGQPQHF,TGTGCCAGCAGCCAAGTCGTACAGGGGGCGGGTCAGCCCCAGCATTTT
15,TRBJ1-3,-,few,TRBV9,CASSVDRGTGNTIYF,TGTGCCAGCAGCGTAGATCGGGGAACTGGAAACACCATATATTTT
15,TRBJ2-3,TRBD2,-,TRBV27,CASSPLSGRADTQYF,TGTGCCAGCAGTCCCCTCAGCGGGAGGGCAGATACGCAGTATTTT
14,TRBJ1-1,TRBD1,-,TRBV5-1,CASSLDRMNTEAFF,TGCGCCAGCAGTTTGGACAGGATGAACACTGAAGCTTTCTTT
13,TRBJ2-3,TRBD2,-,TRBV2,CASSLGGTDTQYF,TGTGCCAGCAGTCTCGGGGGGACAGATACGCAGTATTTT
16,TRBJ2-3,TRBD2,-,TRBV5-6,CASSSPLAGVGDTQYF,TGTGCCAGCAGCTCCCCACTAGCGGGGGTGGGAGATACGCAGTATTTT
12,TRBJ1-4,-,few,TRBV30,CAWMATNEKLFF,TGTGCCTGGATGGCAACTAATGAAAAACTGTTTTTT
19,TRBJ1-3,-,once,TRBV19,CASNGGGRWGFSDGNTIYF,TGTGCCAGCAACGGGGGGGGACGGTGGGGATTCAGCGACGGAAACACCATATATTTT
15,TRBJ1-6,TRBD1,-,TRBV3-1/TRBV3-2,CASSQGQGVVSPLHF,TGTGCCAGCAGCCAGGGACAGGGGGTTGTATCACCCCTCCACTTT
17,TRBJ2-3,TRBD2,-,TRBV9,CASSVVGSGGAADTQYF,TGTGCCAGCAGCGTAGTCGGAAGCGGGGGGGCTGCAGATACGCAGTATTTT
14,TRBJ2-7,-,-,TRBV27,CASSLERRPYEQYF,TGTGCCAGCAGTTTAGAAAGGAGACCCTACGAGCAGTACTTC
16,TRBJ2-1,TRBD2,-,TRBV29-1,CSAAPLAGGGYNEQFF,TGCAGCGCCGCTCCTCTAGCGGGGGGGGGATACAATGAGCAGTTCTTC
15,TRBJ1-2,-,few,TRBV18,CASSPFNGGADGYTF,TGTGCCAGCTCACCTTTCAATGGGGGGGCGGATGGCTACACCTTC
12,TRBJ1-4,-,-,TRBV6-1,CASSERGEKLFF,TGTGCCAGCAGTGAACGTGGGGAAAAACTGTTTTTT
15,TRBJ1-3,-,-,TRBV6-5,CASSPRQASGNTIYF,TGTGCCAGCTCCCCCAGGCAAGCTTCTGGAAACACCATATATTTT
16,TRBJ2-3,TRBD1,-,TRBV7-2,CASSKTTGSGTDTQYF,TGTGCCAGCAGCAAAACGACAGGGAGTGGCACAGATACGCAGTATTTT
12,TRBJ1-5,-,-,TRBV7-2,CASSLGNQPQHF,TGTGCCAGCAGCTTAGGAAATCAGCCCCAGCATTTT
13,TRBJ1-1,-,few,TRBV10-2,CASRVVSNTEAFF,TGCGCCAGTCGGGTTGTGTCGAACACTGAAGCTTTCTTT
14,TRBJ1-2,TRBD1,-,TRBV3-1/TRBV3-2,CASSQLENRGGYTF,TGTGCCAGCAGCCAACTCGAAAACAGGGGAGGCTACACCTTC
13,TRBJ1-2,-,-,TRBV19,CASTPQGGNGYTF,TGTGCCAGTACCCCCCAGGGTGGGAATGGCTACACCTTC
13,TRBJ1-6,-,-,TRBV30,CAWSPDTRGDLHF,TGTGCCTGGAGTCCCGACACGCGCGGGGACCTCCACTTT
11,TRBJ2-5,-,-,TRBV20-1,CSAGAGETQYF,TGCAGTGCGGGCGCAGGAGAGACCCAGTACTTC
17,TRBJ1-2,-,-,TRBV28,CASSLFRTPLSLLGYTF,TGTGCCAGCAGTCTCTTCCGGACACCTCTGTCTCTGCTTGGCTACACCTTC
13,TRBJ1-2,-,-,TRBV7-8,CASSLEGAAGYTF,TGTGCCAGCAGCTTAGAAGGGGCGGCTGGCTACACCTTC
16,TRBJ2-2,TRBD2,-,TRBV5-4,CASSGGTSGKSGELFF,TGTGCCAGCAGCGGGGGGACTAGCGGGAAATCCGGGGAGCTGTTTTTT
14,TRBJ2-5,-,-,TRBV11-2,CASSLVAGEGTQYF,TGTGCCAGCAGCTTAGTAGCAGGGGAGGGGACCCAGTACTTC
19,TRBJ1-3,-,-,TRBV9,CASSVGPKVRHLWGNTIYF,TGTGCCAGCAGCGTAGGACCTAAGGTCCGACACCTGTGGGGAAACACCATATATTTT
17,TRBJ1-1,TRBD1,-,TRBV11-2,CASSLYGTGGANTEAFF,TGTGCCAGCAGCTTATACGGGACAGGGGGCGCGAACACTGAAGCTTTCTTT
15,TRBJ2-7,TRBD2,-,TRBV18,CASSPRTSGIYEQYF,TGTGCCAGCTCACCCCGGACTAGCGGGATCTACGAGCAGTACTTC
16,TRBJ2-2,-,-,TRBV11-2,CASSPHGGPNTGELFF,TGTGCCAGCAGCCCCCACGGGGGGCCCAACACCGGGGAGCTGTTTTTT
16,TRBJ2-7,-,-,TRBV28,CASSFKSGVGEWEQYF,TGTGCCAGCAGTTTTAAGTCCGGGGTGGGTGAGTGGGAGCAGTACTTC
15,TRBJ2-3,-,-,TRBV19,CASSMLAGTTDTQYF,TGTGCCAGTAGTATGCTCGCGGGGACCACAGATACGCAGTATTTT
15,TRBJ2-7,-,-,TRBV9,CASSATGTAWSEQYF,TGTGCCAGCAGCGCCACCGGGACGGCTTGGTCCGAGCAGTACTTC
14,TRBJ2-5,TRBD2,-,TRBV9,CASSIGLAQETQYF,TGTGCCAGCAGCATTGGACTAGCCCAAGAGACCCAGTACTTC
15,TRBJ2-3,-,few,TRBV10-3,CAISESGYLADTQYF,TGTGCCATCAGTGAATCGGGGTACTTGGCCGATACGCAGTATTTT